This passage covers 23 T cell receptor beta chains from one sample sequenced in a study of cytomegalovirus exposure and HLA in healthy donors. Vbeta (60) and Jbeta (13) primers were used in the PCR. Sequenced by immunoSEQ multiplex PCR; TCRdb stores in-frame clones only, minus some. The sample lists 150,000 to 200,000 clones, under 90% occurring once. The sample consisted of PBMCs. These receptors all stem from a man aged 18 to 35 in good health and CMV-seronegative.

V is TRBV10-3 and J is TRBJ1-5; 12 nucleotides match TRBD1. This CDR3 comprises 13 residues. Trimming at V came to 11 bases and at J to 5 bases, leaving 4 bases not matched to a gene. CDR1 is ENHRY, CDR2 SYGVKD, per germline. The CDR3 DNA reads as TGTGCCGGGGGGACAGGGGGCGATCAGCCCCAGCATTTT. Translation gives CAGGTGGDQPQHF.

The CDR3 nucleotides are TGTGCCAGCAGGGCCCCGGGACAGGGGTTCAATGAGCAGTTCTTC. Translating it yields CASRAPGQGFNEQFF. The chain carries TRBV6-6 and TRBJ2-1, with TRBD1 identical over 10 bases. Germline V gene lookup returns CDR1 MNHNY and CDR2 SVGAGI (reference sequence). V lost 6 bases, J lost 6 bases, and 8 bases stayed unmatched. The CDR3 totals 15 residues.

The CDR3 nucleotides read TGCAGCGTTGAAGATCGGCGGAGGGGCGCGAATGGCTACACCTTC. This gives the protein CSVEDRRRGANGYTF. This rearrangement joins TRBV29-1 to TRBJ1-2; a weak D match, TRBD1 (5 bases). The V and J ends lost 0 bases and 6 bases respectively, with 17 bases between them. Looked up from germline, CDR1 is SQVTM and CDR2 is ANQGSEA. This CDR3 has 15 amino acids.

The V gene is TRBV10-3, the J gene TRBJ1-5, with unresolved D. The ends were cut back, 1 base at V and 3 bases at J, with 10 bases in the middle. The length of the CDR3 is 15 residues. Germline CDR1 is ENHRY and CDR2 is SYGVKD. CDR3 in DNA: TGTGCCATCAGTGAGTGTTGCGGAGACAATCAGCCCCAGCATTTT. This codes for CAISECCGDNQPQHF.

The V call is TRBV5-1, the J call TRBJ2-5, with 8 bases lining up with TRBD2. The CDR3 has 12 residues. Unmatched junction bases numbered 0, after V lost 4 bases and J lost 4 bases. Per germline, CDR1 SGHRS and CDR2 YFSETQ. CDR3 in DNA: TGCGCCAGCAGCGCGGGGGGAGAGACCCAGTACTTC. It is translated as CASSAGGETQYF.

V gene TRBV11-2 combines with J gene TRBJ2-5, with D unresolved. The germline gives CDR1 SGHAT, CDR2 FQNNGV. The CDR3 spans 13 residues. The V end was cut by 1 base, the J end by 4 bases, with 7 bases between. The CDR3 loop reads CASSLVVSETQYF. CDR3 nucleotide sequence: TGTGCCAGCAGCTTAGTCGTGTCAGAGACCCAGTACTTC.

The chain joins TRBV7-2 to TRBJ2-1, with 9 positions matching TRBD2. The CDR3 loop spans 18 amino acids. With V trimmed by 5 bases and J by 8 bases, 19 bases remained unmatched. Germline loops: CDR1 SGHTA, CDR2 FQGNSA. This chain's CDR3 is CASSRGGGSGSLRDEQFF. CDR3 coding DNA: TGTGCCAGCAGCAGAGGAGGAGGTAGCGGGAGTCTTAGGGATGAGCAGTTCTTC.

J is TRBJ2-1 and V is TRBV9; 7 bases are shared with TRBD2. After removal of 7 bases from V and 8 bases from J, the junction contained 6 bases not matched to a gene. Per the germline V gene, CDR1 is SGDLS and CDR2 is YYNGEE. This CDR3 region has 12 residues. DNA for the CDR3: TGTGCCAGCGGGACTACGATTCATGAGCAGTTCTTC. Amino acids: CASGTTIHEQFF.

The chain uses TRBV25-1 and TRBJ1-4; D might be TRBD1 (5 bases). Germline loops: CDR1 MGHDK, CDR2 SYGVNS. V was clipped by 4 bases and J by 7 bases, with 22 bases between them. The CDR3 contains 17 residues. CDR3 sequence reads: CASSAASPAGRPEKLFF. CDR3 DNA sequence: TGTGCCAGCAGTGCGGCGTCTCCGGCGGGGCGTCCTGAAAAACTGTTTTTT. The complete variable domain, with remaining parts taken from reference TRBV25-1 and TRBJ1-4, reads EADIYQTPRYLVIGTGKKITLECSQTMGHDKMYWYQQDPGMELHLIHYSYGVNSTEKGDLSSESTVSRIRTEHFPLTLESARPSHTSQYLCASSAASPAGRPEKLFFGSGTQLSVL.

The table lists this clone with a count of one. The J gene is TRBJ2-7, the V gene TRBV5-4; a weak D match, TRBD1 (6 bases). CDR3 length: 15 residues. Trimming shortened V by 4 bases and J by 2 bases, and 16 bases separated the two germline ends. From germline, CDR1 is SGHNT and CDR2 YYREEE (reference sequence). This chain's CDR3 is CASSQRRTGTYEQYF. For the CDR3, the DNA is TGTGCCAGCAGCCAAAGACGTACAGGGACCTACGAGCAGTACTTC. The complete variable domain, with remaining parts taken from reference TRBV5-4 and TRBJ2-7, reads ETGVTQSPTHLIKTRGQQVTLRCSSQSGHNTVSWYQQALGQGPQFIFQYYREEENGRGNFPPRFSGLQFPNYSSELNVNALELDDSALYLCASSQRRTGTYEQYFGPGTRLTVT.

This clone was seen once. The chain uses TRBV18 and TRBJ2-7; D gene unclear. Trimming removed 4 bases at V and 0 bases at J, with 13 bases between. The CDR3 has 15 residues. The germline gives CDR1 KGHSH, CDR2 LQKENI. DNA of the CDR3: TGTGCCAGCTCACAAGACACCCCGAGCTCCTACGAGCAGTACTTC. Translated, it gives CASSQDTPSSYEQYF.

This clone was observed a single time. The J gene is TRBJ2-7, the V gene TRBV27, with TRBD1 as a possible D gene (6 bases). Germline V gene data show CDR1 as MNHEY and CDR2 as SMNVEV (reference sequence). The germline V and J ends were trimmed by 4 bases and 3 bases, with 13 bases remaining between them. The CDR3 loop spans 14 amino acids. Here the CDR3 reads CASSSTGFNYEQYF. CDR3 DNA: TGTGCCAGCAGTTCAACAGGGTTCAACTACGAGCAGTACTTC.

The rearrangement uses TRBV28 and TRBJ2-5, with 14 bases lining up with TRBD2. The end of the DNA aligns better with TRBJ2-7, so the J call may be wrong. The CDR3 sequence is 16 residues long. CDR1 and CDR2 (germline): MDHEN, SYDVKM. CDR3 coding DNA: TGTGCCAGCAGCCCACTTGGACTAGCGGGAGGCTACGAGCAGTACTTC. Translated, it gives CASSPLGLAGGYEQYF.

This rearrangement joins TRBV13 to TRBJ2-7, with 7 bases matching TRBD2. Per the germline V gene, CDR1 is PRHDT and CDR2 is FYEKMQ (reference sequence). V lost 8 bases, J lost 0 bases, and 7 bases stayed unmatched. The CDR3 extends over 14 amino acids. The CDR3 nucleotides are TGTGCCAGCCAAAGCGGGATGAGCTCCTACGAGCAGTACTTC. Protein product: CASQSGMSSYEQYF. Full variable domain (missing parts from reference TRBV13 and TRBJ2-7): AAGVIQSPRHLIKEKRETATLKCYPIPRHDTVYWYQQGPGQDPQFLISFYEKMQSDKGSIPDRFSAQQFSDYHSELNMSSLELGDSALYFCASQSGMSSYEQYFGPGTRLTVT.

The J gene is TRBJ2-7, the V gene TRBV5-1; the D gene is possibly TRBD2 (6 bases). Per the germline V gene, CDR1 is SGHRS and CDR2 is YFSETQ. The CDR3 is 14 amino acids. Trimming stripped 1 base from V and 7 bases from J, with 15 bases between. In DNA, the CDR3 is TGCGCCAGCAGCTTGACGGGACTTCCGCTGGAGCAGTACTTC. It is translated as CASSLTGLPLEQYF.

This sequence joins TRBV10-3 and TRBJ2-7; the match to TRBD1 covers 10 bases. V was pared by 6 bases and J by 0 bases, with 5 bases of the junction left unmatched. This CDR3 is built from 15 residues. Germline V gene data show CDR1 as ENHRY and CDR2 as SYGVKD. The chain's CDR3 is CAISTGTGDSYEQYF. The DNA for the CDR3 is TGTGCCATCAGCACAGGGACAGGGGACTCCTACGAGCAGTACTTC.

The chain combines TRBV5-1 with TRBJ1-4; 9 bases are shared with TRBD1. This CDR3 contains 15 residues. Germline CDR1 and CDR2: SGHRS and YFSETQ. With V trimmed by 0 bases and J by 8 bases, 5 bases remained unmatched. CDR3 in amino acids: CASSLAGTGLEKLFF. CDR3 nucleotide sequence: TGCGCCAGCAGCTTGGCCGGGACAGGGTTGGAAAAACTGTTTTTT. The full variable domain, rest sourced from reference TRBV5-1 and TRBJ1-4, is KAGVTQTPRYLIKTRGQQVTLSCSPISGHRSVSWYQQTPGQGLQFLFEYFSETQRNKGNFPGRFSGRQFSNSRSEMNVSTLELGDSALYLCASSLAGTGLEKLFFGSGTQLSVL.

V is TRBV5-8 and J is TRBJ1-1; 8 bases align to TRBD1. The CDR3 is made up of 14 amino acids. J lost 4 bases, V lost 5 bases, and 7 bases had no gene match. Germline lookup yields CDR1 SGHTS and CDR2 YDEGEE. CDR3: CASSIQGASTEAFF. The DNA for the CDR3 is TGTGCCAGCAGTATTCAGGGGGCCTCCACTGAAGCTTTCTTT. Full variable domain (rest looked up from reference TRBV5-8 and TRBJ1-1): EAGVTQSPTHLIKTRGQQATLRCSPISGHTSVYWYQQALGLGLQFLLWYDEGEERNRGNFPPRFSGRQFPNYSSELNVNALELEDSALYLCASSIQGASTEAFFGQGTRLTVV.

The chain is built from TRBV18 and TRBJ1-5; D gene uncertain. Germline V CDR1 and CDR2: KGHSH, LQKENI. This CDR3 contains 17 residues. Trimming removed 1 base from V and 0 bases from J, with 13 bases in between. CDR3 residues: CASSPRETRDSNQPQHF. Here the CDR3 DNA reads TGTGCCAGCTCACCACGGGAGACACGCGATAGCAATCAGCCCCAGCATTTT.

CDR3 sequence (DNA): TGCGCCAGCAGCCAAGTCGCAGGGGGGAGTAGAGCTTTCTTT. This sequence encodes CASSQVAGGSRAFF. The chain employs TRBV4-3 and TRBJ1-1; 7 nucleotides align to TRBD1. Germline V gene lookup returns CDR1 LGHNA and CDR2 YSLEER. There are 14 residues in the CDR3. With 1 base clipped from V and 10 bases from J, the junction kept 9 bases outside the gene matches.

The gene calls are TRBV4-2 and TRBJ1-5, with 9 nucleotides matching TRBD1. The CDR3 has 17 residues. V gave up 2 bases and J gave up 6 bases; unmatched junction bases: 11. Germline V gene lookup returns CDR1 LGHNA and CDR2 YNFKEQ. CDR3 loop: CASSQLTRQGVGQPQHF. The CDR3 nucleotides read TGTGCCAGCAGCCAATTAACTAGACAGGGGGTAGGTCAGCCCCAGCATTTT.

V and J are TRBV5-8 and TRBJ2-1; tentative D call: TRBD2 (6 bases). CDR1 is SGHTS, CDR2 YDEGEE, per germline. V was cut by 4 bases and J by 0 bases, with 11 bases left in between. CDR3 length: 15 amino acids. CDR3 sequence: CASSAGLRSYNEQFF. CDR3 nucleotide sequence: TGTGCCAGCAGCGCGGGACTGCGCTCCTACAATGAGCAGTTCTTC.

The gene calls are TRBV7-2 and TRBJ2-2, with D unresolved. The V and J ends lost 0 bases and 5 bases respectively, with 7 bases between them. This CDR3 contains 14 residues. From germline, CDR1 is SGHTA and CDR2 FQGNSA. The CDR3 nucleotides read TGTGCCAGCAGCTTAGCCGTACGGACCGGGGAGCTGTTTTTT. Amino acid sequence: CASSLAVRTGELFF.